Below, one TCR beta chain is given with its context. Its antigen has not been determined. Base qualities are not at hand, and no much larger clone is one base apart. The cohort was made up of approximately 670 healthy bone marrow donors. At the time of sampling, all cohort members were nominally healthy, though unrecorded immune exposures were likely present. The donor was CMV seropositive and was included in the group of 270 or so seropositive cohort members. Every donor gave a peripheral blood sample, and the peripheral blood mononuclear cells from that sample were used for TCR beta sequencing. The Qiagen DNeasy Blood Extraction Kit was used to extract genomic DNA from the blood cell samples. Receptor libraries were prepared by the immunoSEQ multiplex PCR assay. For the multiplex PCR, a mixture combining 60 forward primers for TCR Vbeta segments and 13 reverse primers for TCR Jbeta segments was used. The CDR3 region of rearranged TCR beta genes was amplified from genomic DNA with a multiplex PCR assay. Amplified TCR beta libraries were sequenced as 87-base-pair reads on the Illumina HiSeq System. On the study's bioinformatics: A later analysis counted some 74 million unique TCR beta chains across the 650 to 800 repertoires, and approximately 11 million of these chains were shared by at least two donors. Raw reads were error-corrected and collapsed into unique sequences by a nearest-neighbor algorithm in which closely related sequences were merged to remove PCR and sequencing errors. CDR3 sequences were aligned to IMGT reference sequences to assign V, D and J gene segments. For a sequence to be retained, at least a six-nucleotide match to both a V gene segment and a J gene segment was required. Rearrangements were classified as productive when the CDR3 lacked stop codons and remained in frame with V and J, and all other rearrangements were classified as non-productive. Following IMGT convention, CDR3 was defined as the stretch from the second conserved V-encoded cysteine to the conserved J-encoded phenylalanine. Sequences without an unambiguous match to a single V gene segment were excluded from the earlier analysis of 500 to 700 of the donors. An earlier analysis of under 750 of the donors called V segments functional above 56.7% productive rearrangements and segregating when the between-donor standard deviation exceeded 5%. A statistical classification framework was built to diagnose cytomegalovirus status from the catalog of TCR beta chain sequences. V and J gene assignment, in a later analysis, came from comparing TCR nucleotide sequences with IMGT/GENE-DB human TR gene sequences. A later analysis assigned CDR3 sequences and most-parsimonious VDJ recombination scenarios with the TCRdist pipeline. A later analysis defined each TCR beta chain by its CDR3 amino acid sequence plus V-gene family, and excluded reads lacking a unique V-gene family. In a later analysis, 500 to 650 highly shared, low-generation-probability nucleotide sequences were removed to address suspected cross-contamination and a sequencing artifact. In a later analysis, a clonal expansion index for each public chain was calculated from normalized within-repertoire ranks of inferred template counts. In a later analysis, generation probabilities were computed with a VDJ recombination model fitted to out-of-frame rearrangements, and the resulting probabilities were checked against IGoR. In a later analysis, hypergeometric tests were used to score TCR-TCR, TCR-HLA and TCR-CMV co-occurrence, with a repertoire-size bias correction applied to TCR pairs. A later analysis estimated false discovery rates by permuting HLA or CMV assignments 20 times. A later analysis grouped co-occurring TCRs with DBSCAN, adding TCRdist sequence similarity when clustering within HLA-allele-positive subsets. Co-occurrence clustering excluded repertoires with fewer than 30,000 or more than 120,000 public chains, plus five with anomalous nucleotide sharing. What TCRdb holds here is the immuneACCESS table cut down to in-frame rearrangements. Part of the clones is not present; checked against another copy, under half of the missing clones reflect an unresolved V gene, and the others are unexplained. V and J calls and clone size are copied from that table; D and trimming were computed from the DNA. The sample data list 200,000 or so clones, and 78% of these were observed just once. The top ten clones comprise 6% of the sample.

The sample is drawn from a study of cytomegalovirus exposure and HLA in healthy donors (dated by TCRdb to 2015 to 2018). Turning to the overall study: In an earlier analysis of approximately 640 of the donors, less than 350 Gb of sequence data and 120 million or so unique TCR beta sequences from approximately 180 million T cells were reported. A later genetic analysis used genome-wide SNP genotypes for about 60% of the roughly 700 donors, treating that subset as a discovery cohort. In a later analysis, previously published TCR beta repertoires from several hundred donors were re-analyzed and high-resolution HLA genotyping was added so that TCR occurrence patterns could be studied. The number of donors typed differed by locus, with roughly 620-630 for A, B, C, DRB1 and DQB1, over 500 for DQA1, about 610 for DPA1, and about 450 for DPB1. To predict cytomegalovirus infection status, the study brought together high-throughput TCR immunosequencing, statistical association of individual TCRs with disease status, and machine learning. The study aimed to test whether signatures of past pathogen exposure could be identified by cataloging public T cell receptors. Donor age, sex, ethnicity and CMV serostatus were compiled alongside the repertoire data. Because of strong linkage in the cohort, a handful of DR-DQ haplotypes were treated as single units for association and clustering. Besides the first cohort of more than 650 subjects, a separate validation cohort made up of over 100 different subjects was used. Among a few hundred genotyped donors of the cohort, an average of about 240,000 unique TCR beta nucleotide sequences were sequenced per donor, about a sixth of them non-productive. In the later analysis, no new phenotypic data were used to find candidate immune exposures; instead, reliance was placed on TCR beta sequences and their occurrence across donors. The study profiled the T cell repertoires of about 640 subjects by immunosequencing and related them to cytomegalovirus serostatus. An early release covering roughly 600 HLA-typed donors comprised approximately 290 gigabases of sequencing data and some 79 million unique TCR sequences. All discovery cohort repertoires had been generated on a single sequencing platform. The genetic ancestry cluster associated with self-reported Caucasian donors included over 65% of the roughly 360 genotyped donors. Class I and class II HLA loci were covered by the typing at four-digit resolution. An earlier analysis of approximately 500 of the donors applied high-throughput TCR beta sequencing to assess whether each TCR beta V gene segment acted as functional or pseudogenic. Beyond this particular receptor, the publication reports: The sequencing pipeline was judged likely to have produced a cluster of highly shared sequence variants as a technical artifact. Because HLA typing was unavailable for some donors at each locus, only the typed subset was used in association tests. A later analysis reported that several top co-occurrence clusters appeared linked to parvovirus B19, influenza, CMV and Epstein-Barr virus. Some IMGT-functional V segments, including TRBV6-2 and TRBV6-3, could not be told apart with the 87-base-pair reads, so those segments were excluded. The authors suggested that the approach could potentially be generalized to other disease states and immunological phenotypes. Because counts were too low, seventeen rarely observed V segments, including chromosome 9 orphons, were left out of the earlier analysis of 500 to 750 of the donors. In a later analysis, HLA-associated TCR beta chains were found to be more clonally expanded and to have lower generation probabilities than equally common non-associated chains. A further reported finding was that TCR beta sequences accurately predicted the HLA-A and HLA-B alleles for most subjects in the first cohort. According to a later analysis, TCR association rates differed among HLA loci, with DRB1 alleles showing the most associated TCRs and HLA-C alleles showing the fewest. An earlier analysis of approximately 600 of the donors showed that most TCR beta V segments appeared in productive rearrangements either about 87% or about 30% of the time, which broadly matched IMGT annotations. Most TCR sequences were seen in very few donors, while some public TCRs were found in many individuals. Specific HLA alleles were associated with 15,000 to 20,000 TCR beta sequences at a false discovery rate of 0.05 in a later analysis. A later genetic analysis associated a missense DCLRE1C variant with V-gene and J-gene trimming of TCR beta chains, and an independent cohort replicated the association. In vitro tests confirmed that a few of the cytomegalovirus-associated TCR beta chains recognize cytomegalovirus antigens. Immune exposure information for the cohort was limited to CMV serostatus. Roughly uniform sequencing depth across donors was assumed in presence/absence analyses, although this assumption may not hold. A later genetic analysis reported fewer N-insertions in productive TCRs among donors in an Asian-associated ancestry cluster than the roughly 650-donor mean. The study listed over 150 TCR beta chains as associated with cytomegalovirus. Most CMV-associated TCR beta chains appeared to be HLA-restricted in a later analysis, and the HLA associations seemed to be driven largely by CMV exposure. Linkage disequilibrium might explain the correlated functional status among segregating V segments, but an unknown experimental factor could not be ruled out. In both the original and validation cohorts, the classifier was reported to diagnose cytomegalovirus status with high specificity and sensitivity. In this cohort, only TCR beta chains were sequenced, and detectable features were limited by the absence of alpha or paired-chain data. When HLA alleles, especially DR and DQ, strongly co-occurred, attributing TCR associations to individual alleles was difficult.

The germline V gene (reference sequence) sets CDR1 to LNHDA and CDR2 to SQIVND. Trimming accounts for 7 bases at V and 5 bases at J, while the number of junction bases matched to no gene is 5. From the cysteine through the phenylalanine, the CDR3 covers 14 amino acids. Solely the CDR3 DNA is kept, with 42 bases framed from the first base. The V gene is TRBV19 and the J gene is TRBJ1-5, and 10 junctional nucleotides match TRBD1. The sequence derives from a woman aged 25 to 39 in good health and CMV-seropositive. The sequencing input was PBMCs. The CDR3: CASIRTGGDQPQHF. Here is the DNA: TGTGCCAGTATCCGGACAGGGGGGGATCAGCCCCAGCATTTT.